A single TCR beta chain is shown here with its context. The data belong to a study of early T cells in non-severe SARS-CoV-2 infection. The CDR3 is 14 amino acids. V lost 6 bases, J lost 1 base, and 15 bases lay in between. Germline CDR1 reads DFQATT; CDR2 reads SNEGSKA (reference sequence). TCRdb called the 5' RACE reads again in MiXCR, with one record for every CDR3 protein. The sample carries tens of thousands of distinct CDR3 sequences, around 9.7% recorded once. This sequence joins TRBV20-1 and TRBJ2-5; D possibly matches TRBD1 or TRBD2 (7 bases each). This clonotype was sampled from an adult who was a healthcare worker with PCR-confirmed SARS-CoV-2 infection or an uninfected control (not recorded which). Source material: whole blood. The CDR3 region has the DNA TGCAGTGCGACAGGGCGGGGGACCCAAGAGACCCAGTACTTC. This translates into CSATGRGTQETQYF.